This T cell receptor beta chain derives from a study of blood T cell repertoires in COVID-19. Profiling relied on immunoSEQ multiplex PCR, and the TCRdb table lists in-frame clones only, not all of them. Among hundreds of thousands of clones listed, roughly 84% were seen once. Per germline, CDR1 SNHLY and CDR2 FYNNEI. Trimming shortened V by 4 bases and J by 0 bases, and 7 bases separated the two germline ends. The CDR3 has 14 residues. V is TRBV2 and J is TRBJ1-5; D remains unclear. The source is a woman over 75 with active or convalescent COVID-19. Specimen: peripheral blood. Here the CDR3 DNA reads TGTGCCAGCAGTGTTTCAAATAGCAATCAGCCCCAGCATTTT. Translated, it gives CASSVSNSNQPQHF.